This T cell receptor (beta chain) was identified in a study of high-grade serous ovarian cancer treatment subgroups. Study-level background: Mean per sample: about 15,000 reads, about 6,900 unique TCR beta rearrangements.

Tumor samples were taken before definitive surgery or chemotherapy. Clones were sequenced by immunoSEQ multiplex PCR, and TCRdb holds only the in-frame ones, with some missing. The sample lists thousands of clones, around 79% occurring once. The V and J ends lost 2 bases and 6 bases respectively, with 13 bases between them. Germline V gene lookup returns CDR1 LNHDA and CDR2 SQIVND (reference sequence). The length of the CDR3 is 14 residues. Of note for this clone: Antigen specificity is unknown.

Regarding the study as a whole: Repertoire similarity ranged about 0.095 to 0.79 between tumors of one patient. Spatial context was lost because tumors were sequenced in bulk.

This clonotype was obtained from a human donor with high-grade serous ovarian cancer. The chain employs TRBV19 and TRBJ1-1; D gene unclear. The specimen sequenced was tumor tissue. In DNA, the CDR3 is TGTGCCAGTAGTATACGGTCGGGTTACCCTGAAGCTTTCTTT. Amino acids: CASSIRSGYPEAFF.